This entry concerns a single T cell receptor (beta chain). Its antigen is not known. Using RNA transcripts as the source, TCR beta CDR3 regions were amplified. The TCR CDR3 was amplified in a first-round RT-PCR using the HTBI primer set. TCRdb reprocessed the multiplex PCR reads with MiXCR, giving one entry per CDR3 protein. In the table there are 490,000 or so distinct CDR3 sequences, 20% of which are singletons. The sample is drawn from a study of T cells in Graves' hyperthyroidism and ophthalmopathy. Whole-study findings and limits: Peripheral blood also featured most of the thyroid clonotypes expanded above 0.001.

With 0 bases removed from V and 6 bases from J, the gap between germline ends came to 15 bases. Germline V gene data show CDR1 as SGDLS and CDR2 as YYNGEE. CDR3 size: 15 residues. This rearrangement joins TRBV9 to TRBJ1-2; D might be TRBD1 (6 bases). This clonotype originated in a middle-aged man with Graves' ophthalmopathy. Input material: blood. The DNA for the CDR3 is TGTGCCAGCAGCGTAGGGGGGGCCCAGACTCATGGCTACACCTTC. This translates into CASSVGGAQTHGYTF.